Listed below are T cell receptor beta chains from one sample, sequenced in a study of OX40 agonist ivuxolimab in advanced cancers. The method was immunoSEQ multiplex PCR; TCRdb's version includes in-frame clones alone and lacks a portion of them. The sample holds about 78,000 clones, about 90% seen once. The specimen comprised CD4+ or CD8+ T cells sorted from blood, sampled in a trial of the OX40 agonist ivuxolimab. The source of these receptors is an adult with an advanced solid tumor such as melanoma, head and neck, liver or kidney cancer. Both conserved end residues are part of each CDR3. Each record gives: J gene, D gene, clone size, V gene, CDR3 DNA, CDR3 protein. A D gene is named only where the DNA matches it firmly. Only some rows state a clone size, as once, few, many or a class for expanded clones.

>TRBJ2-7|NA|NA|TRBV19
TGTGCCAGTAGTATGAGGGACAAGATCTACGAGCAGTACTTC
CASSMRDKIYEQYF
>TRBJ1-1|NA|NA|TRBV5-1
TGCGCCAGCACCAGAATTCCATCGAACACTGAAGCTTTCTTT
CASTRIPSNTEAFF
>TRBJ1-1|TRBD1|NA|TRBV19
TGTGCCAGCAGTACCCCGCGACAGGGGGCTGGTGAAGCTTTCTTT
CASSTPRQGAGEAFF
>TRBJ1-3|NA|once|TRBV6-5
TGTGCCTCCCGGCTGGGCTACTCTGGAAACACCATATATTTT
CASRLGYSGNTIYF
>TRBJ2-2|TRBD1|once|TRBV6-6
TGTGCCAGCAGTTACTCGGGACAGGGCCACGGGGAGCTGTTTTTT
CASSYSGQGHGELFF
>TRBJ2-7|TRBD1|NA|TRBV5-4
TGTGCCAGCACCCGGGACAGAGGCTACGAGCAGTACTTC
CASTRDRGYEQYF
>TRBJ2-1|TRBD2|once|TRBV7-2
TGTGCCAGCAGCCCTAGCGGATTTTACAATGAGCAGTTCTTC
CASSPSGFYNEQFF
>TRBJ1-4|NA|NA|TRBV6-5
TGTGCCATCATAGGGGGGGAAAAGGGTGAAAAACTGTTTTTT
CAIIGGEKGEKLFF
>TRBJ1-6|NA|NA|TRBV19
TGTGCCAGTAGTATTAAGTACTATAATTCACCCCTCCACTTT
CASSIKYYNSPLHF
>TRBJ2-7|TRBD1|NA|TRBV11-3
TGTGCCAGCAGCGGGACAGGGGACTCCTACGAGCAGTACTTC
CASSGTGDSYEQYF
>TRBJ1-5|NA|NA|TRBV5-4
TGTGCCAGCAGCCAGGACAGTAATCAGCCCCAGCATTTT
CASSQDSNQPQHF
>TRBJ2-5|NA|NA|TRBV2
TGTGCCAGCAGTGACTGGGGGAGGGGGTACCAAGAGACCCAGTACTTC
CASSDWGRGYQETQYF
>TRBJ2-2|TRBD1|NA|TRBV28
TGTGCCAGCTCAAGTTGGGCGTGGGGACAGGGGGCCGTCGGGGAGCTGTTTTTT
CASSSWAWGQGAVGELFF
>TRBJ1-6|NA|NA|TRBV2
TGTGCCAGCAGTGGGGGGACCGGAGGTTCACCCCTCCACTTT
CASSGGTGGSPLHF
>TRBJ1-1|NA|NA|TRBV5-1
TGCGCCAGCAGCTTGGTAGGGGTACCGAACACTGAAGCTTTCTTT
CASSLVGVPNTEAFF
>TRBJ1-4|NA|once|TRBV19
TGTGCCAGTAGTATCTGGCAGGCTGCAACTAATGAAAAACTGTTTTTT
CASSIWQAATNEKLFF
>TRBJ2-3|NA|NA|TRBV19
TGTGCCAGTAGTCCCTCGATCGAGAGCCCGCAGTATTTT
CASSPSIESPQYF
>TRBJ1-3|NA|NA|TRBV5-4
TGTGCCAGCAGCTTGGGGGGGATTAACTCTGGAAACACCATATATTTT
CASSLGGINSGNTIYF
>TRBJ2-2|TRBD2|NA|TRBV11-2
TGTGCCAGCAGCTTAGGACTAGCGGTGAACACCGGGGAGCTGTTTTTT
CASSLGLAVNTGELFF
>TRBJ2-5|NA|NA|TRBV7-9
TGTGCCAGCAGCTTAGGGCCGGGTCGTCTAGGCCAAGAGACCCAGTACTTC
CASSLGPGRLGQETQYF
>TRBJ1-4|NA|NA|TRBV5-6
TGTGCCAGCACCCGGGGGATAGGAGGTGAAAAACTGTTTTTT
CASTRGIGGEKLFF
>TRBJ2-7|TRBD1|NA|TRBV28
TGTGCCAGCCTGGGGGACAGGGTCGAGCAGTACTTC
CASLGDRVEQYF
>TRBJ1-1|TRBD1|NA|TRBV5-4
TGTGCCAGCAGCGACCCGGGACAGGGGAACACTGAAGCTTTCTTT
CASSDPGQGNTEAFF
>TRBJ1-2|NA|NA|TRBV6-1
TGTGCCAGCAGAGAACTCGGGAGCGTCTATGGCTACACCTTC
CASRELGSVYGYTF
>TRBJ2-1|TRBD2|NA|TRBV5-1
TGCGCCAGCAGCGGGGGGGACTACTACAATGAGCAGTTCTTC
CASSGGDYYNEQFF
>TRBJ2-7|NA|once|TRBV18
TGTGCCAGCTCACCACGGGCAGAGGGCGAGCAGTACTTC
CASSPRAEGEQYF
>TRBJ1-1|NA|NA|TRBV6-1
TGTGCCAGCAGGACCGGCGGTACAGGGATGACTGAAGCTTTCTTT
CASRTGGTGMTEAFF
>TRBJ1-2|TRBD1|NA|TRBV11-2
TGTGCCAGCAGCCAGGACAGGGTTGGCTACACCTTC
CASSQDRVGYTF
>TRBJ2-7|TRBD2|NA|TRBV5-1
TGCGCCAGCAGCCCCGGACTAGCCGGCGAGCAGTACTTC
CASSPGLAGEQYF
>TRBJ1-6|NA|NA|TRBV10-2
TGCGCCAGCAGCCGGACGGGGAATAATTCACCCCTCCACTTT
CASSRTGNNSPLHF
>TRBJ1-1|NA|NA|TRBV19
TGTGCCAGTAGTATGGGGGGGAACCAGAACACTGAAGCTTTCTTT
CASSMGGNQNTEAFF
>TRBJ2-7|NA|NA|TRBV5-1
TGCGCCAGCAGCGCGGGGTCCACCTACGAGCAGTACTTC
CASSAGSTYEQYF
>TRBJ2-5|TRBD2|NA|TRBV30
TGTGCCTGGAGACTAGCGGGAGGCGGGAAGACCCAGTACTTC
CAWRLAGGGKTQYF
>TRBJ1-2|NA|NA|TRBV5-1
TGCGCCAGCAGCTTGCAGGAGAGAACCGCTAACTATGGCTACACCTTC
CASSLQERTANYGYTF
>TRBJ1-1|NA|NA|TRBV18
TGTGCCAGCTCACCGGAACCAAACACTGAAGCTTTCTTT
CASSPEPNTEAFF
>TRBJ2-7|TRBD2|NA|TRBV7-6
TGTGCCAGCAGCTTAGCGTCCCGGGGGGCCTACGAGCAGTACTTC
CASSLASRGAYEQYF
>TRBJ1-2|TRBD1|NA|TRBV5-1
TGCGTCAGCGCCGAGGGACAGGGGCCGCCCTATGGCTACACCTTC
CVSAEGQGPPYGYTF
>TRBJ2-5|TRBD2|NA|TRBV7-7
TGTGCTAGCAGCCCGGGAGGAGGAGGGGAGACCCAGTACTTC
CASSPGGGGETQYF
>TRBJ2-7|NA|NA|TRBV11-2
TGTGCCAGCAGCGGGGGACTGAGCGGAGAGCAGTACTTC
CASSGGLSGEQYF
>TRBJ2-2|TRBD2|NA|TRBV27
TGTGCCAGCAGTTTATACAGCGGGGGACTAGCAAGGACCGGGGAGCTGTTTTTT
CASSLYSGGLARTGELFF
>TRBJ2-3|NA|NA|TRBV2
TGTGCCAGCCGCACACACACAGATACGCAGTATTTT
CASRTHTDTQYF
>TRBJ1-2|NA|NA|TRBV19
TGTGCCAGTAGTGTACCGGGACCATATGGCTACACCTTC
CASSVPGPYGYTF
>TRBJ1-2|TRBD1|NA|TRBV2
TGTGCCAGCAGTACTGGGACAGGGAACTATGGCTACACCTTC
CASSTGTGNYGYTF
>TRBJ1-1|NA|NA|TRBV2
TGTGCCGCTCGAAGGGCCACTGAAGCTTTCTTT
CAARRATEAFF
>TRBJ2-3|NA|NA|TRBV5-5
TGTGCCAGCAGCTTGGAGGCAGCCACAGATACGCAGTATTTT
CASSLEAATDTQYF
>TRBJ1-1|TRBD1|once|TRBV19
TGTGCCAGTAGTATCTCCGGGACAGAGACTCATGAAGCTTTCTTT
CASSISGTETHEAFF